Presented here are 19 T cell receptor beta chains from one specimen sequenced in a study of CD8 T cells in ankylosing spondylitis. Their specific antigens are unknown. Whole-study findings and limits: Ankylosing spondylitis blood appeared to carry a characteristic TCR beta motif of roughly eight highly homologous variants.

TCRdb reanalysed the 5' RACE reads using MiXCR and keeps one entry per CDR3 protein. The table has around 890,000 distinct CDR3 sequences, 10% to 15% seen once; the top ten hold 0.51%. Sequenced material: blood, either unsorted or a sorted T cell fraction (not recorded which). The source is a male donor with ankylosing spondylitis.

This clonotype was detected once. The J gene is TRBJ1-6, the V gene TRBV20-1; the D is unclear. Germline V lookup: CDR1 DFQATT, CDR2 SNEGSKA (reference sequence). With 7 bases removed from V and 0 bases from J, the gap between germline ends came to 7 bases. The CDR3 has 13 residues. The DNA for the CDR3 is TGCAGTGGGCGAAACTCCTATAATTCACCCCTCCACTTT. Encoded protein: CSGRNSYNSPLHF.

This clonotype turned up a few times. This chain uses TRBV20-1 with TRBJ2-1; D is uncertain. Trimming removed 3 bases from V and 2 bases from J, with 11 bases in between. CDR1 is DFQATT and CDR2 is SNEGSKA in the germline V gene (reference sequence). The CDR3 length is 14 residues. The CDR3 bases are TGCAGTGCTAGTTTTCCAAGAGCCTACAATGAGCAGTTCTTC. It is translated as CSASFPRAYNEQFF.

This clonotype was seen at least ten times. The V call is TRBV2, the J call TRBJ2-3; D is unclear. Germline V lookup: CDR1 SNHLY, CDR2 FYNNEI. The CDR3 contains 10 residues. V was trimmed by 8 bases and J by 1 base, leaving 1 base between them. CDR3 amino acids: CASGTDTQYF. CDR3 sequence (DNA): TGTGCCAGCGGCACAGATACGCAGTATTTT.

This sequence joins TRBV28 and TRBJ2-5; D unclear. V lost 5 bases, J lost 1 base, and 11 bases lay in between. The CDR3 runs to 14 residues. Germline CDR1 reads MDHEN; CDR2 reads SYDVKM. The CDR3 DNA sequence: TGTGCCAGCAGTCTGACACCTGGCCAAGAGACCCAGTACTTC. Residues: CASSLTPGQETQYF.

This clonotype was found many times. The chain has TRBV29-1 and TRBJ2-3; 10 bases fit TRBD1. The V gene's germline CDR1 is SQVTM and CDR2 ANQGSEA. V lost 4 bases, J lost 5 bases, and 6 bases stayed unmatched. The CDR3 has 14 residues. The DNA of the CDR3 is TGCAGCGTTGCCGGGACAGGGGATCGAGATACGCAGTATTTT. As protein: CSVAGTGDRDTQYF.

The J gene is TRBJ1-1, the V gene TRBV27, with 8 nucleotides matching TRBD1. The V and J ends lost 6 bases and 1 base, in that order; junction bases with no gene match: 7. CDR3 size: 15 residues. Germline V gene lookup returns CDR1 MNHEY and CDR2 SMNVEV (reference sequence). The CDR3 nucleotides are TGTGCCAGCAGAAAGACAGGGGCTGGGAACACTGAAGCTTTCTTT. It yields the protein CASRKTGAGNTEAFF.

There are a few counts of this clonotype. CDR3 loop: CASSLYGVGGNNEQFF. CDR3 nucleotide sequence: TGTGCCAGCAGCTTATATGGTGTAGGGGGGAACAATGAGCAGTTCTTC. The V call is TRBV7-8, the J call TRBJ2-1; tentatively, D is TRBD1 or TRBD2 (6 bases each). The CDR3 length is 16 residues. Germline V lookup: CDR1 SGHVS, CDR2 FQNEAQ. Trimming left V 2 bases short and J 5 bases short, with 16 bases between.

This clonotype showed up just a few times. This rearrangement joins TRBV5-1 to TRBJ2-5, with a possible D match to TRBD2 (6 bases). In germline, CDR1 is SGHRS, CDR2 YFSETQ. The CDR3 covers 14 residues. The V end lost 4 bases, the J end lost 2 bases, and 12 bases lay between the germline ends. The DNA of the CDR3 is TGCGCCAGCAGCGGGGGGACGTCGCAAGAGACCCAGTACTTC. Amino acids: CASSGGTSQETQYF. The full variable domain, its missing parts supplied by reference TRBV5-1 and TRBJ2-5, is KAGVTQTPRYLIKTRGQQVTLSCSPISGHRSVSWYQQTPGQGLQFLFEYFSETQRNKGNFPGRFSGRQFSNSRSEMNVSTLELGDSALYLCASSGGTSQETQYFGPGTRLLVL.

V gene TRBV12-3 or TRBV12-4 combines with J gene TRBJ1-4; D is uncertain. Trimming stripped 7 bases from V and 10 bases from J, with 16 bases between. This CDR3 is built from 13 residues. CDR3 loop: CASNTRLTAKLFF. The CDR3 coding sequence is TGTGCCAGCAACACAAGACTGACGGCAAAACTGTTTTTT.

This clonotype was counted between two and nine times. The V call is TRBV18, the J call TRBJ1-2, with 8 positions matching TRBD1. The CDR3 contains 13 residues. Germline V gene sequence: CDR1 KGHSH, CDR2 LQKENI. After removal of 9 bases from V and 4 bases from J, the junction contained 7 bases not matched to a gene. The CDR3 nucleotides are TGTGCCAGTGAATCCGGGACAGGCTATGGCTACACCTTC. Its translation: CASESGTGYGYTF.

This clonotype was seen many times. This sequence joins TRBV4-3 and TRBJ1-2, with 7 bases identical to TRBD1. J was trimmed by 4 bases and V by 0 bases; bases with no gene match: 2. The germline CDR1 and CDR2 sequences are LGHNA and YSLEER. CDR3 length: 14 amino acids. CDR3: CASSQEPGGYGYTF. The CDR3 DNA sequence: TGCGCCAGCAGCCAAGAACCAGGGGGCTATGGCTACACCTTC.

The V gene is TRBV28, the J gene TRBJ2-7, with a possible D match to TRBD2 (6 bases). Looked up from germline, CDR1 is MDHEN and CDR2 is SYDVKM. This CDR3 contains 14 residues. Trimming removed 3 bases at V and 6 bases at J, with 15 bases between. This chain's CDR3 is CASSLGSGGREQYF. The CDR3 DNA follows: TGTGCCAGCAGTTTGGGTAGCGGAGGACGCGAGCAGTACTTC.

This clonotype was detected only a few times. The J gene is TRBJ2-7, the V gene TRBV7-2; D not resolved. The germline V gene has CDR1 SGHTA and CDR2 FQGNSA. V was shortened by 5 bases and J by 5 bases, with 16 bases between the two germline ends. The CDR3 spans 14 residues. The CDR3 sequence is CASSPVFSTHEQYF. The CDR3 DNA reads as TGTGCCAGCAGCCCGGTCTTTAGTACCCACGAGCAGTACTTC.

This sequence joins TRBV5-1 and TRBJ2-1, with TRBD1 matching over 7 bases. CDR1 and CDR2 from the germline V gene are SGHRS and YFSETQ. J was trimmed by 7 bases and V by 3 bases; bases with no gene match: 7. The CDR3 is 14 residues long. In nucleotides, the CDR3 is TGCGCCAGCAGCTCACAGGGGAATGGAAATGAGCAGTTCTTC. It specifies CASSSQGNGNEQFF. Using reference TRBV5-1 and TRBJ2-1 for the parts outside the CDR3, the full variable domain is KAGVTQTPRYLIKTRGQQVTLSCSPISGHRSVSWYQQTPGQGLQFLFEYFSETQRNKGNFPGRFSGRQFSNSRSEMNVSTLELGDSALYLCASSSQGNGNEQFFGPGTRLTVL.

This clonotype is a singleton in its sample. This chain joins TRBV7-8 and TRBJ2-5; the D gene could be TRBD1 or TRBD2 (5 bases each). The germline gives CDR1 SGHVS, CDR2 FQNEAQ. The CDR3 extends over 13 amino acids. V was cut by 7 bases and J by 4 bases, with 13 bases left in between. CDR3 loop: CASTRLGAETQYF. CDR3 nucleotide sequence: TGTGCCAGCACTCGTCTCGGGGCAGAGACCCAGTACTTC. The full variable domain, its missing parts supplied by reference TRBV7-8 and TRBJ2-5, is GAGVSQSPRYKVAKRGQDVALRCDPISGHVSLFWYQQALGQGPEFLTYFQNEAQLDKSGLPSDRFFAERPEGSVSTLKIQRTQQEDSAVYLCASTRLGAETQYFGPGTRLLVL.

This clonotype was detected ten times or more. The CDR3 here is CSVPVRGSRTDTQYF. CDR3 DNA: TGCAGCGTCCCGGTGCGGGGCAGTCGGACAGATACGCAGTATTTT. The V gene is TRBV29-1, the J gene TRBJ2-3, with TRBD2 as a possible D gene (6 bases). The V gene's germline CDR1 is SQVTM and CDR2 ANQGSEA. The CDR3 totals 15 residues. Trimming took 6 bases from V and 3 from J, leaving 19 bases between them.

This clonotype showed up many times. This CDR3 reads CASSVQKGNTIYF. The CDR3 DNA sequence: TGTGCCAGCAGCGTACAGAAAGGAAACACCATATATTTT. The V gene is TRBV6-1, the J gene TRBJ1-3, with D unclear. Germline V gene sequence: CDR1 MNHNS, CDR2 SASEGT. The CDR3 totals 13 residues. Trimming stripped 6 bases from V and 4 bases from J, with 10 bases between.

This chain connects TRBV12-3 or TRBV12-4 to TRBJ2-7; tentative D call: TRBD1 (5 bases). This CDR3 is 14 amino acids long. Deletions cut 2 bases from V and 2 bases from J, with 10 bases between. The DNA for the CDR3 is TGTGCCAGCAGTTTATATACAGGTCCCTACGAGCAGTACTTC. Translated, it gives CASSLYTGPYEQYF.

The V call is TRBV11-2, the J call TRBJ2-5, with unresolved D. CDR3 size: 13 residues. The V and J ends lost 8 bases and 5 bases respectively, with 15 bases between them. The germline V gene has CDR1 SGHAT and CDR2 FQNNGV. CDR3 in DNA: TGTGCCAGCTCCTCCGCGGCCGTGGAGACCCAGTACTTC. This gives the protein CASSSAAVETQYF.